Shown below are 28 T cell receptor beta chains from a single sample sequenced in a study of CD8 T cells in Susac syndrome. Random hexamers were used to reverse transcribe the RNA input (0.5 to 1 ug). TCRdb re-derived calls from the immunoSEQ multiplex PCR reads in MiXCR, one entry per CDR3 protein. Of some 160,000 distinct CDR3 sequences listed, 90% to 97% are singletons. Sequences were obtained from CD4+ T cells from PBMCs. The source is a human donor with Susac syndrome.

The chain links TRBV20-1 to TRBJ2-1; either TRBD1 or TRBD2 may supply D (5 bases each). The CDR3 extends over 15 amino acids. Germline loops: CDR1 DFQATT, CDR2 SNEGSKA (reference sequence). Trimming stripped 5 bases from V and 9 bases from J, with 23 bases between. The CDR3 region is CSARTGTIWDSEQFF. The CDR3 DNA reads TGCAGTGCTCGGACCGGGACCATATGGGATAGTGAGCAGTTCTTC.

The genes are TRBV9 and TRBJ2-7, with TRBD1 matching over 8 bases. From germline, CDR1 is SGDLS and CDR2 YYNGEE. The ends lost 3 bases at V and 6 bases at J; junction bases unmatched: 8. The CDR3 has 14 amino acids. The CDR3 reads CASSEAGGAAEQYF. CDR3 sequence (DNA): TGTGCCAGCAGCGAGGCAGGGGGCGCAGCCGAGCAGTACTTC.

The chain uses TRBV15 and TRBJ1-2; D uncertain. The CDR3 runs 15 residues. CDR1 and CDR2 from the germline V gene are LNHNV and YYDKDF (reference sequence). V was clipped by 3 bases and J by 4 bases, with 15 bases between them. CDR3 DNA: TGTGCCACCAGCAGGGGAATGGGATTAAGCTATGGCTACACCTTC. As protein: CATSRGMGLSYGYTF.

V and J are TRBV29-1 and TRBJ2-6, with D uncertain. The CDR3 runs to 12 residues. The V end lost 3 bases, the J end lost 3 bases, and 3 bases lay between the germline ends. Germline V lookup: CDR1 SQVTM, CDR2 ANQGSEA. The CDR3 protein is CSVEVGANVLTF. CDR3 nucleotide sequence: TGCAGCGTTGAGGTTGGGGCCAACGTCCTGACTTTC.

This sequence joins TRBV20-1 and TRBJ1-4; unclear D gene. Trimming took off 6 bases at V and 5 bases at J, with 13 bases between the two ends. Germline V CDR1 and CDR2: DFQATT, SNEGSKA (reference sequence). The CDR3 has 13 residues. The CDR3 coding sequence is TGCAGTGCCAGACACAGAGAAAATGAAAAACTGTTTTTT. This codes for CSARHRENEKLFF.

This sequence joins TRBV12-3 or TRBV12-4 and TRBJ1-5; D unresolved. The CDR3 totals 15 residues. V lost 1 base and J 7 bases, leaving 14 bases between the germline ends. CDR3 nucleotide sequence: TGTGCCAGCAGTTTAGTTCCGGGAGTCGGCCAGCCCCAGCATTTT. Translation: CASSLVPGVGQPQHF.

This clonotype was counted once. The rearrangement links TRBV7-3 to TRBJ1-1, with 9 bases identical to TRBD1. The V segment lost 4 bases and the J segment 1 base; nucleotides outside the gene matches: 10. The CDR3 spans 17 residues. The germline V gene has CDR1 SGHTA and CDR2 FQGTGA. The CDR3 sequence is CASSWSRDRVANTEAFF. Here the CDR3 DNA reads TGTGCCAGCAGCTGGTCCCGGGACAGGGTGGCGAACACTGAAGCTTTCTTT.

This chain joins TRBV7-9 and TRBJ2-7; a possible D gene is TRBD1 (5 bases). CDR3 length: 11 amino acids. Germline V lookup: CDR1 SEHNR, CDR2 FQNEAQ (reference sequence). Trimming removed 5 bases from V and 9 bases from J, with 11 bases in between. CDR3: CASSPGQGQYF. CDR3 DNA sequence: TGTGCCAGCAGCCCTGGGCAGGGGCAGTACTTC. Variable domain in full (rest from reference TRBV7-9 and TRBJ2-7): DTGVSQNPRHKITKRGQNVTFRCDPISEHNRLYWYRQTLGQGPEFLTYFQNEAQLEKSRLLSDRFSAERPKGSFSTLEIQRTEQGDSAMYLCASSPGQGQYFGPGTRLTVT.

The chain carries TRBV5-4 and TRBJ2-7; D may match TRBD1 or TRBD2 (5 bases each). The CDR3 runs to 14 residues. Per germline, CDR1 SGHNT and CDR2 YYREEE (reference sequence). V dropped 1 base and J dropped 0 bases, with 8 bases sitting between them. CDR3 bases: TGTGCCAGCAGCTTGCGGGGCCGCTCCTACGAGCAGTACTTC. It encodes CASSLRGRSYEQYF.

J is TRBJ2-2 and V is TRBV7-2, with a possible D match to TRBD1 (5 bases). V gave up 5 bases and J gave up 0 bases, with 10 bases separating them. Looked up from germline, CDR1 is SGHTA and CDR2 is FQGNSA. The CDR3 runs 15 residues. DNA for the CDR3: TGTGCCAGCAGCCGGACACCCACGAACACCGGGGAGCTGTTTTTT. Translated: CASSRTPTNTGELFF.

This chain uses TRBV5-1 with TRBJ2-7; 9 bases match TRBD1. The CDR3 runs 15 residues. CDR1 SGHRS and CDR2 YFSETQ come from the germline V gene. Trimming took 3 bases from V and 5 from J; bases not matched to a gene: 9. CDR3 DNA: TGCGCCAGCAGCTATGCGGGACAGGGAGGAGACGAGCAGTACTTC. It codes for CASSYAGQGGDEQYF.

V usage is TRBV19 and J usage is TRBJ1-5; D gene unclear. CDR1 and CDR2 from the germline V gene are LNHDA and SQIVND (reference sequence). The V and J ends lost 10 bases and 9 bases respectively, with 22 bases between them. CDR3 length: 14 amino acids. CDR3 nucleotide sequence: TGTGCCACTAATCCGGGCCTAACGACTCCGCCCCAGCATTTT. It translates to CATNPGLTTPPQHF.

The DNA for the CDR3 is TGCAGCGTTAGGGGACTAGCGGGGCCAGATACGCAGTATTTT. Translation: CSVRGLAGPDTQYF. The genes are TRBV29-1 and TRBJ2-3, with 13 bases lining up with TRBD2. Looked up from germline, CDR1 is SQVTM and CDR2 is ANQGSEA. CDR3 length: 14 amino acids. V lost 5 bases, J lost 4 bases, and 3 bases stayed unmatched.

This sequence joins TRBV6-5 and TRBJ1-2; no clear D gene. This CDR3 region has 15 residues. The germline V gene has CDR1 MNHEY and CDR2 SVGAGI. Trimming shortened V by 7 bases and J by 5 bases, and 20 bases separated the two germline ends. As DNA, the CDR3 is TGTGCCAGCACCCGGTCGGCTGGCGGTGGATATGGCTACACCTTC. This codes for CASTRSAGGGYGYTF.

Regarding this clonotype: This likely comes from a read error, as the CDR3 has no conserved phenylalanine or tryptophan at its end. No DNA is shown, since the ends of the CDR3 on it are uncertain; the CDR3 is the one TCRdb lists. The V gene is TRBV6-2 or TRBV6-3, the J gene TRBJ2-1; TRBD1 is the table's D call, not checked against the DNA. Germline V CDR1 and CDR2: MNHEY, SVGEGT. Termini included, the CDR3 measures 13 amino acids. This CDR3 is CASSRQPPDRVFV.

In nucleotides, the CDR3 is TGTGCCAGCAGCTCCGGACAGACCTGGGGCTATGGCTACACCTTC. Translated, it gives CASSSGQTWGYGYTF. The V call is TRBV7-9, the J call TRBJ1-2; a possible D gene is TRBD1 (6 bases). V was pared by 4 bases and J by 4 bases, with 16 bases between. Germline CDR1 SEHNR, CDR2 FQNEAQ (reference sequence). The CDR3 is 15 amino acids.

V gene TRBV25-1 combines with J gene TRBJ1-6, with D unresolved. This CDR3 spans 15 amino acids. Looked up from germline, CDR1 is MGHDK and CDR2 is SYGVNS. V dropped 2 bases and J dropped 0 bases, with 5 bases sitting between them. Written as DNA, the CDR3 is TGTGCCAGCAGTGAAGGGAGCTCCTATAATTCACCCCTCCACTTT. Amino acid sequence: CASSEGSSYNSPLHF.

This chain joins TRBV18 and TRBJ1-1; a weak D match, TRBD1 (6 bases). V shed 2 bases and J shed 1 base, with 14 bases lying between them. CDR3 length: 16 amino acids. Germline V lookup: CDR1 KGHSH, CDR2 LQKENI. This chain's CDR3 is CASSPILGQTNTEAFF. CDR3 nucleotide sequence: TGTGCCAGCTCACCAATCCTAGGACAGACGAACACTGAAGCTTTCTTT.

The J gene is TRBJ2-5, the V gene TRBV7-3; D is possibly TRBD2 (5 bases). This CDR3 has 14 amino acids. Deletions cut 2 bases from V and 5 bases from J, with 12 bases between. Germline CDR1 SGHTA, CDR2 FQGTGA. CDR3 nucleotides: TGTGCCAGCAGCTTAGGCCCGGGGTCGGAGACCCAGTACTTC. Protein product: CASSLGPGSETQYF. The full variable domain, its missing parts supplied by reference TRBV7-3 and TRBJ2-5, is GAGVSQTPSNKVTEKGKYVELRCDPISGHTALYWYRQSLGQGPEFLIYFQGTGAADDSGLPNDRFFAVRPEGSVSTLKIQRTERGDSAVYLCASSLGPGSETQYFGPGTRLLVL.

The gene calls are TRBV14 and TRBJ2-6, with D possibly being TRBD1 (5 bases). The V and J ends lost 8 bases and 0 bases respectively, with 17 bases between them. This CDR3 has 17 residues. CDR1 and CDR2 (germline): SGHDN, FVKESK. The CDR3 sequence is CASVFREESSGANVLTF. The CDR3 DNA sequence: TGTGCCAGCGTCTTCAGGGAAGAGAGCTCTGGGGCCAACGTCCTGACTTTC.

The chain links TRBV5-1 to TRBJ2-1; D is unclear. The V gene's germline CDR1 is SGHRS and CDR2 YFSETQ. The germline V and J ends were trimmed by 0 bases and 0 bases, with 7 bases remaining between them. The CDR3 spans 15 residues. The CDR3 bases are TGCGCCAGCAGCTTGGTCTCGAGCTCCTACAATGAGCAGTTCTTC. Encoded protein: CASSLVSSSYNEQFF.

The chain has TRBV12-3 or TRBV12-4 and TRBJ2-7, with D maybe TRBD1 (6 bases). V lost 1 base and J 1 base, leaving 14 bases between the germline ends. The CDR3 runs 16 residues. CDR3 DNA: TGTGCCAGCAGTTTAGGAGTGGGGGCCGAGTCCTACGAGCAGTACTTC. Amino acid sequence: CASSLGVGAESYEQYF.

The rearrangement uses TRBV6-4 and TRBJ2-3; TRBD1 matches at 8 bases. The CDR3 length is 15 residues. V dropped 3 bases and J dropped 7; count of bases not matched to a gene: 9. Germline loops: CDR1 MRHNA, CDR2 SNTAGT. The CDR3 sequence: CASSDRQGTEYTQYF. The CDR3 nucleotides read TGTGCCAGCAGTGATCGACAGGGGACGGAATATACGCAGTATTTT.

The V gene is TRBV28, the J gene TRBJ2-5; tentative D call: TRBD1 (5 bases). The CDR3 covers 16 residues. CDR1 MDHEN and CDR2 SYDVKM come from the germline V gene. Trimming shortened V by 3 bases and J by 5 bases, and 19 bases separated the two germline ends. CDR3 sequence: CASSFQLAGRRETQYF. Written as DNA, the CDR3 is TGTGCCAGCAGTTTCCAGTTAGCAGGGCGTAGGGAGACCCAGTACTTC.

The rearrangement links TRBV7-9 to TRBJ2-1; TRBD1 agrees at 7 bases. Germline CDR1 reads SEHNR; CDR2 reads FQNEAQ (reference sequence). This CDR3 comprises 14 residues. Trimming removed 4 bases from V and 8 bases from J; junction bases left unmatched: 8. The CDR3 bases are TGTGCCAGCAGCTCCCCGACAGGGATCGATGAGCAGTTCTTC. It codes for CASSSPTGIDEQFF.

The chain carries TRBV5-5 and TRBJ1-6, with D unresolved. Trimming shortened V by 3 bases and J by 6 bases, and 4 bases separated the two germline ends. Germline assignment: CDR1 SGHKS and CDR2 YYEKEE (reference sequence). The CDR3 extends over 12 amino acids. In nucleotides, the CDR3 is TGTGCCAGCAGCTATGCTAATTCACCCCTCCACTTT. It specifies CASSYANSPLHF. The whole variable domain, filled in from reference TRBV5-5 and TRBJ1-6, reads DAGVTQSPTHLIKTRGQQVTLRCSPISGHKSVSWYQQVLGQGPQFIFQYYEKEERGRGNFPDRFSARQFPNYSSELNVNALLLGDSALYLCASSYANSPLHFGNGTRLTVT.

This chain links TRBV20-1 with TRBJ2-5, with no clear D. The CDR3 loop spans 12 amino acids. V lost 3 bases and J 1 base, leaving 6 bases between the germline ends. Germline CDR1 reads DFQATT; CDR2 reads SNEGSKA (reference sequence). CDR3 amino acids: CSARAGQETQYF. CDR3 coding DNA: TGCAGTGCTAGGGCAGGCCAAGAGACCCAGTACTTC.

On this clonotype itself: One junction end disagrees with the germline gene, perhaps due to a read error. CDR3 protein: CASSQEQLDGGPYGHTF. Written as DNA, the CDR3 is TGTGCCAGCAGCCAAGAACAGTTGGATGGGGGGCCCTATGGCCACACCTTC. The chain is built from TRBV4-2 and TRBJ1-2; perhaps TRBD1 as D (6 bases). CDR1 is LGHNA and CDR2 is YNFKEQ in the germline V gene. The CDR3 is 17 residues long.